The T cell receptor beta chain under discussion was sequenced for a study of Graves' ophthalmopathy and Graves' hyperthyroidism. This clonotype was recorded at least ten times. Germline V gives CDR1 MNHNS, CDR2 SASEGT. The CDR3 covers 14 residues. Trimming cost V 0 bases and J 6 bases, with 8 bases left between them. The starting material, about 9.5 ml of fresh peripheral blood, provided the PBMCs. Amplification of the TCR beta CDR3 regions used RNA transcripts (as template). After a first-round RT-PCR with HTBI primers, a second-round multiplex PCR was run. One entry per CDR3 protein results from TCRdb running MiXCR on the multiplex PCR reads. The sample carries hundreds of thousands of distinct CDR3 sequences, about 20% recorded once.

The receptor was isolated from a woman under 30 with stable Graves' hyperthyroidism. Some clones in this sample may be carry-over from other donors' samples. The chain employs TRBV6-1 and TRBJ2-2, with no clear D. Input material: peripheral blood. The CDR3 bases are TGTGCCAGCAGTGAAGCATCCGCGGCCGGGGAGCTGTTTTTT. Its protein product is CASSEASAAGELFF.